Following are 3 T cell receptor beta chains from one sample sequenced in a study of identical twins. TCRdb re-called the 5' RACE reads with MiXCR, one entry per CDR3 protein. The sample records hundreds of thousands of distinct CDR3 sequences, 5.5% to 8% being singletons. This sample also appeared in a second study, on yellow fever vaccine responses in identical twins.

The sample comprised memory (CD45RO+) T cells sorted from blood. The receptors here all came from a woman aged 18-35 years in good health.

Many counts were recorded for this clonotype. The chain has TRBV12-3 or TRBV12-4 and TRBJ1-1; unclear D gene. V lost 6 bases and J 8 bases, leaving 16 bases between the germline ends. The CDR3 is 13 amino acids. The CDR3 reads CASRPNDLGEAFF. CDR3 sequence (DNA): TGTGCCAGCAGGCCAAACGACCTGGGGGAAGCTTTCTTT.

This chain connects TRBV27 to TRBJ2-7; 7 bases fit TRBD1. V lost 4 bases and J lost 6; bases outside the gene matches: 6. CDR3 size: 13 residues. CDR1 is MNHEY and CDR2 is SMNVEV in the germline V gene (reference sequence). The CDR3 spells CASSSAGQAEQYF. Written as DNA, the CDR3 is TGTGCCAGCAGTTCAGCCGGACAGGCCGAGCAGTACTTC.

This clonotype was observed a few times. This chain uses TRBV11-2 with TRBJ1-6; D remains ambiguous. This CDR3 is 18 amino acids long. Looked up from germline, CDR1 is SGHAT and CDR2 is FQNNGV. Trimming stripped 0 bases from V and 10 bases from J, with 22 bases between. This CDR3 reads CASSLDRWQPDLRSPLHF. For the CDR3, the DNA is TGTGCCAGCAGCTTAGATAGATGGCAGCCGGACCTTAGGTCACCCCTCCACTTT.